A selection of T cell receptor beta chains follows, all from one sample in a study of blood T cell repertoires in COVID-19. Profiling relied on immunoSEQ multiplex PCR, and the TCRdb table lists in-frame clones only, not all of them. The sample holds about 270,000 clones; more than 70% are singletons and the top ten take 5.5% to 6.5%. Sequencing input: peripheral blood. These receptor sequences come from a woman of 80 years or more with COVID-19, enrolled during active disease. The CDR3 runs from the conserved cysteine through the conserved F or W. D genes are given only for firm matches. Only some rows state a clone size, as once, few, many or a class for expanded clones.

v_gene: TRBV6-2/TRBV6-3
d_gene: TRBD1
j_gene: TRBJ1-1
abundance: -
CDR3nt: TGTGCCAGCAGTTACGTTTCCGGGACAGGATACAACACTGAAGCTTTCTTT
CDR3aa: CASSYVSGTGYNTEAFF

v_gene: TRBV9
d_gene: -
j_gene: TRBJ2-1
abundance: -
CDR3nt: TGTGCCAGCAGCCTCTCGAGCCTTGAGCAGTTCTTC
CDR3aa: CASSLSSLEQFF

v_gene: TRBV6-1
d_gene: -
j_gene: TRBJ1-2
abundance: -
CDR3nt: TGTGCCAGCAGTCAAAAATACTATGGCTACACCTTC
CDR3aa: CASSQKYYGYTF

v_gene: TRBV19
d_gene: -
j_gene: TRBJ1-4
abundance: -
CDR3nt: TGTGCCAGTAAAGAACGGGTAACTAATGAAAAACTGTTTTTT
CDR3aa: CASKERVTNEKLFF

v_gene: TRBV7-9
d_gene: -
j_gene: TRBJ1-2
abundance: -
CDR3nt: TGTGCCGGCGGGGCTGATCGTCTGGGTGGCTACACCTTC
CDR3aa: CAGGADRLGGYTF

v_gene: TRBV28
d_gene: -
j_gene: TRBJ1-1
abundance: -
CDR3nt: TGTGCCAGCAGTCCCTTGACTTTGAACACTGAAGCTTTCTTT
CDR3aa: CASSPLTLNTEAFF

v_gene: TRBV9
d_gene: -
j_gene: TRBJ1-1
abundance: -
CDR3nt: TGTGCCAGCAGCGTAATAGGGGTGAGCACTGAAGCTTTCTTT
CDR3aa: CASSVIGVSTEAFF

v_gene: TRBV19
d_gene: TRBD1
j_gene: TRBJ1-5
abundance: -
CDR3nt: TGTGCCAGTAATTTGGCCACAGGGGGCCAGCCCCAGCATTTT
CDR3aa: CASNLATGGQPQHF

v_gene: TRBV5-1
d_gene: -
j_gene: TRBJ1-1
abundance: -
CDR3nt: TGCGCCAGCAGCTTGGCCGCTCCAGGGTGGCGGAACACTGAAGCTTTCTTT
CDR3aa: CASSLAAPGWRNTEAFF

v_gene: TRBV19
d_gene: -
j_gene: TRBJ1-3
abundance: -
CDR3nt: TGTGCCAGTAGTATGCGCGAGGGCACTGGAAACACCATATATTTT
CDR3aa: CASSMREGTGNTIYF

v_gene: TRBV5-1
d_gene: -
j_gene: TRBJ1-4
abundance: -
CDR3nt: TGCGCCAGCCGAGAGGGATCAACTAATGAAAAACTGTTTTTT
CDR3aa: CASREGSTNEKLFF

v_gene: TRBV7-8
d_gene: TRBD1
j_gene: TRBJ1-5
abundance: few
CDR3nt: TGTGCCAGCAGTCAGCGAAGACCGGGACAGCCAACATCCTCCGTTAGCAATCAGCCCCAGCATTTT
CDR3aa: CASSQRRPGQPTSSVSNQPQHF

v_gene: TRBV28
d_gene: TRBD1
j_gene: TRBJ1-1
abundance: -
CDR3nt: TGTGCCAGCAGTTTGGGACAGTTTAACACTGAAGCTTTCTTT
CDR3aa: CASSLGQFNTEAFF

v_gene: TRBV27
d_gene: TRBD1
j_gene: TRBJ2-6
abundance: -
CDR3nt: TGTGCCAGCAGTCCCTACAGGGGGCGCGAAGGTCGCTCCGGGGCCAACGTCCTGACTTTC
CDR3aa: CASSPYRGREGRSGANVLTF

v_gene: TRBV27
d_gene: TRBD2
j_gene: TRBJ2-1
abundance: -
CDR3nt: TGTGCCAGCAGTTTAGAGGGACTAGGGCTGGAGTTCTTC
CDR3aa: CASSLEGLGLEFF

v_gene: TRBV28
d_gene: TRBD1
j_gene: TRBJ1-1
abundance: -
CDR3nt: TGTGCCAGCACCGAGGCGACAGGGAGACGTGAAGCTTTCTTT
CDR3aa: CASTEATGRREAFF

v_gene: TRBV14
d_gene: -
j_gene: TRBJ1-2
abundance: -
CDR3nt: TGTGCCAGCAGCCCGAAACAGGGAATGGGGCGTAACTATGGCTACACCTTC
CDR3aa: CASSPKQGMGRNYGYTF

v_gene: TRBV5-8
d_gene: -
j_gene: TRBJ2-1
abundance: once
CDR3nt: TGTGCCAGCACCGTTTCTCCCTCCTACAATGAGCAGTTCTTC
CDR3aa: CASTVSPSYNEQFF

v_gene: TRBV5-1
d_gene: -
j_gene: TRBJ2-2
abundance: -
CDR3nt: TGCGCCAGCAGCTTGTCTGGGGGCATCAACACCGGGGAGCTGTTTTTT
CDR3aa: CASSLSGGINTGELFF

v_gene: TRBV5-6
d_gene: -
j_gene: TRBJ1-4
abundance: -
CDR3nt: TGTGCCAGCAGCTTCGACAGTCGTAATGAAAAACTGTTTTTT
CDR3aa: CASSFDSRNEKLFF

v_gene: TRBV7-8
d_gene: TRBD1
j_gene: TRBJ1-1
abundance: -
CDR3nt: TGTGCCAGCACTACAGACAGGGTCACTGAAGCTTTCTTT
CDR3aa: CASTTDRVTEAFF

v_gene: TRBV7-2
d_gene: -
j_gene: TRBJ1-1
abundance: -
CDR3nt: TGTGCCAGCAGCTTATCAGGGCGCAGCACTGAAGCTTTCTTT
CDR3aa: CASSLSGRSTEAFF

v_gene: TRBV19
d_gene: TRBD1
j_gene: TRBJ1-2
abundance: few
CDR3nt: TGTGCCAGTAGTCCCGCCGGACAGGGACCCTATGGCTACACCTTC
CDR3aa: CASSPAGQGPYGYTF

v_gene: TRBV6-6
d_gene: -
j_gene: TRBJ2-2
abundance: few
CDR3nt: TGTGCCAGCAGTTACTCGTCCAGTAACACCGGGGAGCTGTTTTTT
CDR3aa: CASSYSSSNTGELFF

v_gene: TRBV27
d_gene: TRBD1
j_gene: TRBJ2-7
abundance: -
CDR3nt: TGTGCCAGCAGTTACGGAACTTCGGACAGGGCGAGCTCCTACGAGCAGTACTTC
CDR3aa: CASSYGTSDRASSYEQYF

v_gene: TRBV10-1
d_gene: TRBD1
j_gene: TRBJ1-1
abundance: -
CDR3nt: TGCGCCAGCAGTAAGACCGGGACAGGGGGCGGTGAAGCTTTCTTT
CDR3aa: CASSKTGTGGGEAFF

v_gene: TRBV6-2/TRBV6-3
d_gene: -
j_gene: TRBJ1-2
abundance: once
CDR3nt: TGTGCCAGCAGTTTGTGGTCGGACTATGGCTACACCTTC
CDR3aa: CASSLWSDYGYTF

v_gene: TRBV19
d_gene: TRBD2
j_gene: TRBJ2-1
abundance: once
CDR3nt: TGTGCCAGTAGTTCCGGCACTAGCGGCAATGAGCAGTTCTTC
CDR3aa: CASSSGTSGNEQFF

v_gene: TRBV5-1
d_gene: TRBD1
j_gene: TRBJ1-1
abundance: once
CDR3nt: TGCGCCAGCAGCCCGGGGACAGGGGGAACCCTGGTGGGCACTGAAGCTTTCTTT
CDR3aa: CASSPGTGGTLVGTEAFF

v_gene: TRBV3-1/TRBV3-2
d_gene: -
j_gene: TRBJ2-1
abundance: -
CDR3nt: TGTGCCAGCAGCCCTGGAGTGTCCCATATCGGAGAGCAGTTCTTC
CDR3aa: CASSPGVSHIGEQFF

v_gene: TRBV28
d_gene: -
j_gene: TRBJ2-3
abundance: -
CDR3nt: TGTGCCAGCAGTTTTCAGTCCACAGATACGCAGTATTTT
CDR3aa: CASSFQSTDTQYF

v_gene: TRBV6-1
d_gene: -
j_gene: TRBJ1-1
abundance: -
CDR3nt: TGTGCCAGCAGTGAAAACGTCGCTCGGGGGGGCACTGAAGCTTTCTTT
CDR3aa: CASSENVARGGTEAFF

v_gene: TRBV7-8
d_gene: -
j_gene: TRBJ2-2
abundance: once
CDR3nt: TGTGCCAGCCGATTGGCTAGCGTTAACACCGGGGAGCTGTTTTTT
CDR3aa: CASRLASVNTGELFF

v_gene: TRBV7-3
d_gene: TRBD1
j_gene: TRBJ2-3
abundance: -
CDR3nt: TGTGCCAGCAAGGGGGGACAGGGGACAGATACGCAGTATTTT
CDR3aa: CASKGGQGTDTQYF

v_gene: TRBV5-6
d_gene: TRBD2
j_gene: TRBJ2-3
abundance: -
CDR3nt: TGTGCCAGCAGTTTCGAAACCGGGACTAGCATAGATACGCAGTATTTT
CDR3aa: CASSFETGTSIDTQYF